This TCR delta chain was sequenced during a study of gamma-delta chains in newborns, infants, children. Overall study context: Polyclonal expansion of innate γδ T cells after birth follows microbial exposure.

This CDR3 contains 16 residues. Germline loops: CDR1 GEAIGNYY, CDR2 EKD. Notes on this clone: Being one base from a much bigger clone, this may be a read error. This sample includes further DNA sequences coding for the same CDR3.

TCRdb reanalysed the reads via CATT. The sample includes 10,000 to 13,000 delta-chain clones, approximately 9.1% of them seen just once. The chain carries TRDV2 and TRDJ1; the D gene is possibly TRDD3 (5 bases). The sequence was obtained from a child who was a newborn, infant or young child, either healthy, febrile or measles-vaccinated (not recorded which). Sequenced material: blood. In DNA form, the CDR3 reads TGCGCCTGTGACGAATGGGGTTCGGGGTACACCGATAAACTCATCTTT. It specifies CACDEWGSGYTDKLIF.